Listed below are T cell receptor beta chains from one sample, sequenced in a study of long-term antiretroviral therapy in people with HIV. Clones were read by immunoSEQ multiplex PCR, and TCRdb kept only the in-frame ones, dropping some. Here the sample spans under 20,000 clones, around 84% being singletons. Sample: unsorted PBMCs, taken 0.1 years before starting antiretroviral therapy. The origin of the receptors is a man between 18 and 35 years old with HIV. Each CDR3 is given with its conserved first and last residue. Fields, in order: D gene, clone size, V gene, CDR3 length, J gene, CDR3 DNA, CDR3 protein. D genes are given only for firm matches. Clone size is stated in some rows and not others, as once, few, many or a class when expanded.

>NA|NA|TRBV28|15|TRBJ1-1
TGTGCCAGCAGTTTGGGCGTTGCGGTGAGCACTGAAGCTTTCTTT
CASSLGVAVSTEAFF
>NA|NA|TRBV21-1|14|TRBJ2-7
TGTGCCAGCAGCAAACGGGCAGTCTCCTACGAGCAGTACTTC
CASSKRAVSYEQYF
>TRBD2|NA|TRBV28|17|TRBJ2-1
TGTGCCAGCAGCACACTAGGCCTAGCGGAGAACTACAATGAGCAGTTCTTC
CASSTLGLAENYNEQFF
>NA|NA|TRBV25-1|15|TRBJ2-7
TGTGCCAGCAGTGGTCGGGGGGCAAGGTCCTACGAGCAGTACTTC
CASSGRGARSYEQYF
>NA|once|TRBV18|12|TRBJ2-7
TGTGCCAGCTCACATCCGACGGGGGAGCAGTACTTC
CASSHPTGEQYF
>TRBD2|NA|TRBV7-6|17|TRBJ2-2
TGTGCCAGCAGCTTAGTGGGCGGGGGTAAAACCACCGGGGAGCTGTTTTTT
CASSLVGGGKTTGELFF
>TRBD1|NA|TRBV7-9|16|TRBJ1-1
TGTGCCAGCAGCCCTTCGACAGGGGCCATGAACACTGAAGCTTTCTTT
CASSPSTGAMNTEAFF
>NA|NA|TRBV5-5|16|TRBJ1-3
TGTGCCAGCGCATCGCCCTCCGGGTATGGTGGAAACACCATATATTTT
CASASPSGYGGNTIYF
>NA|NA|TRBV6-5|15|TRBJ1-4
TGTGCCAGCAGTTATTCCGGGGGCAGTGGTGAAAAACTGTTTTTT
CASSYSGGSGEKLFF
>TRBD1|NA|TRBV25-1|11|TRBJ2-7
TGTGCCAGCAGTCCTAAGGACAGGGTACACTTC
CASSPKDRVHF
>NA|NA|TRBV7-2|15|TRBJ2-4
TGTGCCAGCAGCCGTACTAGTAATTTGAAAAACATTCAGTACTTC
CASSRTSNLKNIQYF
>TRBD2|once|TRBV5-4|18|TRBJ2-2
TGTGCCAGCAGCTTGGCCCGGAGTAGCGGGGGGTCGGGCGGGGAGCTGTTTTTT
CASSLARSSGGSGGELFF
>NA|NA|TRBV4-3|15|TRBJ1-4
TGCGCCAGCAGCCAAGAGGGGCAGACCAGAGAAAAACTGTTTTTT
CASSQEGQTREKLFF
>NA|NA|TRBV4-1|18|TRBJ1-1
TGCGCCAGCAGCCAAGATCAGATTAGGGACATCGGGGGGACTGAAGCTTTCTTT
CASSQDQIRDIGGTEAFF
>NA|NA|TRBV5-1|13|TRBJ2-7
TGCGCCAGCAGCTTATTGGTCCCCCACGAGCAGTACTTC
CASSLLVPHEQYF
>NA|NA|TRBV5-1|13|TRBJ1-3
TGCGCCAGCAGCCAAATAGGGGAAAACACCATATATTTT
CASSQIGENTIYF
>TRBD1|NA|TRBV11-2|15|TRBJ1-4
TGTGCCAGCAGCTTATCGACAGGGGGAGGTGAAAAACTGTTTTTT
CASSLSTGGGEKLFF
>NA|NA|TRBV25-1|16|TRBJ1-2
TGTGCCAGCAGTGATTCGCCGGGGGGTGCTAACTATGGCTACACCTTC
CASSDSPGGANYGYTF
>NA|NA|TRBV7-3|13|TRBJ1-1
TGTGCCAGCAGCTCGATCGAAAACACTGAAGCTTTCTTT
CASSSIENTEAFF
>TRBD1|NA|TRBV7-9|16|TRBJ2-7
TGTGCCAGCAGACCCCCTGACAGGGGGCGGGATATATGGCAGTACTTC
CASRPPDRGRDIWQYF
>NA|NA|TRBV6-5|13|TRBJ1-6
TGTGCCAGCACCCCGAGGGAGAATTCACCCCTCCACTTT
CASTPRENSPLHF
>NA|NA|TRBV7-2|13|TRBJ1-1
TGTGCCAGCAGCGACGCCCTGAACACTGAAGCTTTCTTT
CASSDALNTEAFF
>NA|NA|TRBV6-5|14|TRBJ2-7
TGTGCCATCAGTGACCCTACAGGAGCCTACGAGCAGTACTTC
CAISDPTGAYEQYF
>TRBD2|once|TRBV10-1|16|TRBJ2-7
TGCGCCAGCAGTGCATTACCGGGACTACCGACCTACGAGCAGTACTTC
CASSALPGLPTYEQYF
>NA|NA|TRBV20-1|11|TRBJ2-2
TGCAGTGCGAACAGGGCCGGGGAGCTGTTTTTT
CSANRAGELFF
>NA|once|TRBV18|13|TRBJ2-7
TGTGCCAGCTCACCATCAGGGTCCTACGAGCAGTACTTC
CASSPSGSYEQYF
>TRBD2|NA|TRBV30|13|TRBJ2-7
TGTGCCTGGAATCCGGGAGGTCCCTACGAGCAGTACTTC
CAWNPGGPYEQYF
>NA|NA|TRBV11-2|15|TRBJ1-1
TGTGCCAGCAGCTTAACAGGGAATAAGAACACTGAAGCTTTCTTT
CASSLTGNKNTEAFF
>NA|NA|TRBV18|13|TRBJ1-1
TGTGCCAGCTCACCAGACCAGAACACTGAAGCTTTCTTT
CASSPDQNTEAFF
>TRBD1|NA|TRBV7-3|14|TRBJ1-6
TGTGCCAGCAGGTCGGACAGGGAAGGGTCACCCCTCCACTTT
CASRSDREGSPLHF
>NA|NA|TRBV5-6|15|TRBJ1-6
TGTGCCAGCAGCTTATTTGCCAGGGGCGATTCACCCCTCCACTTT
CASSLFARGDSPLHF
>NA|NA|TRBV7-2|16|TRBJ2-2
TGTGCCAGCAGCTTAGGGGCAGTGCGAGACACCGGGGAGCTGTTTTTT
CASSLGAVRDTGELFF
>NA|NA|TRBV28|14|TRBJ1-5
TGTGCCAGCAGTTCCGGGACTAACAATCAGCCCCAGCATTTT
CASSSGTNNQPQHF
>TRBD2|NA|TRBV6-5|11|TRBJ2-5
TGTGCCACCCGGACTAGAGAGACCCAGTACTTC
CATRTRETQYF
>TRBD2|NA|TRBV7-7|14|TRBJ2-3
TGTGCCAGCAGTAGCGGGGAAAGCACAGATACGCAGTATTTT
CASSSGESTDTQYF
>TRBD2|NA|TRBV28|16|TRBJ2-2
TGTGCCAGCAGTTTATGGGGACTAGTAGGGGTCGGGGAGCTGTTTTTT
CASSLWGLVGVGELFF
>NA|few|TRBV6-4|13|TRBJ2-2
TGTGCCAGCAGTGACAGGGACACCGGGGAGCTGTTTTTT
CASSDRDTGELFF
>NA|NA|TRBV30|13|TRBJ2-7
TGTGCCTGGGGGGGCCTTAACTCGGGGGAGCAGTACTTC
CAWGGLNSGEQYF
>NA|NA|TRBV19|13|TRBJ1-1
TGTGCCAGTAGTACCGAGGGATGGACTGAAGCTTTCTTT
CASSTEGWTEAFF
>TRBD2|NA|TRBV28|17|TRBJ2-5
TGTGCCAGCAACCCCTCCGGAAGCGGGGGGTCAAAAGAGACCCAGTACTTC
CASNPSGSGGSKETQYF